This is a list of T cell receptor beta chains from one sample in a study of T cell repertoires in cytomegalovirus infection. These receptors are not linked to any known antigen. TCRdb passed the reads through MiXCR, listing each CDR3 protein once. The sample records about 890,000 distinct CDR3 sequences, approximately 30% being singletons. The sample in question was cultured CD8+ T cells from PBMCs, obtained from culture after CMV antigen stimulation. These receptors all stem from a human donor in good health (CMV status not recorded). Some clones in this sample may be carry-over from other donors' samples. CDR3s include the opening cysteine and the closing phenylalanine or tryptophan. The order of the fields is J gene, D gene, V gene, clone size, CDR3 protein, CDR3 DNA. A D gene is named only where the DNA matches it firmly. Size is stated for part of the rows, as once, few or many counts, or as a class when the clone is expanded.

TRBJ2-5	TRBD2	TRBV24-1	-	CATSEGTSGKETQYF	TGTGCCACCAGTGAGGGGACTAGTGGAAAAGAGACCCAGTACTTC
TRBJ2-3	-	TRBV5-1	-	CASSSDWLTDTQYF	TGCGCCAGCAGCTCGGACTGGCTCACAGATACGCAGTATTTT
TRBJ2-2	-	TRBV9	few	CASSDPRDGFAPRELFF	TGTGCCAGCAGCGATCCAAGGGACGGATTTGCTCCGAGGGAGCTGTTTTTT
TRBJ2-5	TRBD2	TRBV9	once	CASSVGASGGPATQYF	TGTGCCAGCAGCGTAGGGGCTAGCGGGGGGCCTGCGACCCAGTACTTC
TRBJ2-5	TRBD2	TRBV3-1	few	CASSQVSGGKETQYF	TGTGCCAGCAGCCAAGTAAGCGGGGGGAAAGAGACCCAGTACTTC
TRBJ1-5	-	TRBV6-6	-	CASSYLAGGNQPQHF	TGTGCCAGCAGTTACCTGGCGGGGGGGAACCAGCCCCAGCATTTT
TRBJ2-1	-	TRBV6-5	few	CASSYGGRWNEQFF	TGTGCCAGCAGTTACGGGGGGCGATGGAATGAGCAGTTCTTC
TRBJ1-5	TRBD1	TRBV27	-	CASSSHRGDNQPQHF	TGTGCCAGCAGTTCTCACAGGGGGGACAATCAGCCCCAGCATTTT
TRBJ2-7	-	TRBV27	-	CASSLSMGSRYEQYF	TGTGCCAGCAGTTTAAGTATGGGCAGTCGCTACGAGCAGTACTTC
TRBJ1-2	-	TRBV6-1	few	CASSPDRSVGYTF	TGTGCCAGCAGTCCAGACAGGTCCGTTGGCTACACCTTC
TRBJ2-1	TRBD2	TRBV7-9	-	CASRPGLAGFNEQFF	TGTGCCAGCCGCCCGGGACTAGCGGGGTTCAATGAGCAGTTCTTC
TRBJ1-2	-	TRBV27	-	CASSQGISYGYTF	TGTGCCAGCAGTCAAGGTATTTCCTATGGCTACACCTTC
TRBJ1-2	-	TRBV6-1	few	CASSEAVYSDLYGYTF	TGTGCCAGCAGTGAAGCCGTGTACAGCGACCTATATGGCTACACCTTC
TRBJ2-4	TRBD2	TRBV7-6	-	CASSLAGTSVQNIQYF	TGTGCCAGCAGCTTAGCCGGGACTAGCGTGCAAAACATTCAGTACTTC
TRBJ1-2	-	TRBV7-2	many	CASSASRRDNYGYTF	TGTGCCAGCAGCGCCAGTAGACGGGACAACTATGGCTACACCTTC
TRBJ1-5	-	TRBV6-1	few	CASTPWGGSQPQHF	TGTGCCAGCACCCCGTGGGGGGGAAGCCAGCCCCAGCATTTT
TRBJ2-1	-	TRBV4-1	few	CASSQDWPSSNDEQFF	TGCGCCAGCAGCCAAGATTGGCCTAGTAGCAACGATGAGCAGTTCTTC
TRBJ2-3	-	TRBV7-2	-	CASSLGIPPEDTQYF	TGTGCCAGCAGCCTAGGGATACCGCCCGAAGATACGCAGTATTTT
TRBJ2-5	TRBD2	TRBV28	-	CASSSIGGIQETQYF	TGTGCCAGCAGTTCAATCGGGGGGATCCAAGAGACCCAGTACTTC
TRBJ2-1	TRBD2	TRBV12-5	-	CASGSPQAGGPNEQFF	TGTGCTAGTGGTTCCCCCCAAGCGGGGGGACCTAATGAGCAGTTCTTC
TRBJ2-2	TRBD1	TRBV24-1	-	CAAGTGDTGELFF	TGTGCCGCGGGGACAGGGGACACCGGGGAGCTGTTTTTT
TRBJ2-1	-	TRBV7-9	-	CASSFTGVETYNEQFF	TGTGCCAGCAGCTTCACGGGGGTAGAAACCTACAATGAGCAGTTCTTC
TRBJ2-7	-	TRBV7-2	many	CASRARGSYEQYF	TGTGCCAGCAGGGCAAGGGGTTCCTACGAGCAGTACTTC
TRBJ2-6	-	TRBV4-1	-	CASSQVSPPGPGANVLTF	TGCGCCAGCAGCCAAGTATCACCCCCTGGACCTGGGGCCAACGTCCTGACTTTC
TRBJ2-5	TRBD1	TRBV7-9	few	CASSGQAEETQYF	TGTGCCAGCAGCGGACAGGCGGAGGAGACCCAGTACTTC
TRBJ2-3	-	TRBV7-9	few	CASSLSTNTQYF	TGTGCCAGCAGCCTTTCTACCAATACGCAGTATTTT
TRBJ2-2	TRBD2	TRBV6-5	few	CASHPQGLAGTTELFF	TGTGCCAGCCACCCTCAGGGACTAGCGGGGACGACGGAGCTGTTTTTT
TRBJ1-5	-	TRBV5-4	-	CASSLDGFHQPQHF	TGTGCCAGCAGCTTGGATGGGTTCCATCAGCCCCAGCATTTT
TRBJ1-2	TRBD1	TRBV7-9	few	CASSHPTDRGRGYTF	TGTGCCAGCAGCCACCCCACGGACAGGGGGCGCGGCTACACCTTC
TRBJ1-3	-	TRBV4-1	few	CASSQDQTRSGNTIYF	TGCGCCAGCAGCCAAGATCAGACCCGCTCTGGAAACACCATATATTTT
TRBJ2-1	TRBD2	TRBV3-1	-	CASSPGERGGYERFF	TGTGCCAGCAGCCCCGGGGAACGGGGGGGTTATGAGCGGTTCTTC
TRBJ1-2	-	TRBV19	-	CASRLGTRHGYTF	TGTGCCAGTAGGTTGGGGACCCGGCATGGCTACACCTTC
TRBJ1-6	-	TRBV5-6	many	CASSLGRPNSPLHF	TGTGCCAGCAGCTTGGGGCGTCCGAATTCACCCCTCCACTTT
TRBJ2-7	TRBD2	TRBV11-2	few	CASSLASGGVYEQYF	TGTGCCAGCAGCCTCGCTAGCGGGGGAGTATACGAGCAGTACTTC
TRBJ1-1	-	TRBV7-3	many	CASSLISGYTEAFF	TGTGCCAGCAGCTTAATTAGCGGGTACACTGAAGCTTTCTTT
TRBJ2-1	-	TRBV5-1	-	CASSPGDGINEQFF	TGCGCCAGCAGCCCGGGGGACGGGATCAATGAGCAGTTCTTC
TRBJ2-1	TRBD1	TRBV4-2	-	CASSEGTGVFGEQFF	TGTGCCAGCAGCGAGGGAACAGGGGTTTTTGGTGAGCAGTTCTTC
TRBJ1-6	TRBD1	TRBV6-5	few	CASSYGQGRAYNSPLHF	TGTGCCAGCAGTTACGGACAGGGGCGGGCCTATAATTCACCCCTCCACTTT
TRBJ2-3	TRBD2	TRBV18	-	CASSPYGLAGDTDTQYF	TGTGCCAGCTCACCTTACGGACTAGCGGGGGACACAGATACGCAGTATTTT
TRBJ2-2	-	TRBV12-3/TRBV12-4	-	CVSTSRRGQGGELFF	TGTGTCAGCACCTCACGGCGGGGCCAGGGCGGGGAGCTGTTTTTT
TRBJ1-5	TRBD1	TRBV2	few	CASSDPGQRNQPQHF	TGTGCCAGCAGTGACCCGGGACAGAGAAATCAGCCCCAGCATTTT
TRBJ1-1	TRBD1	TRBV12-3/TRBV12-4	-	CASSPLWTGVMNTEAFF	TGTGCCAGCAGCCCCCTGTGGACAGGGGTCATGAACACTGAAGCTTTCTTT
TRBJ2-7	TRBD1	TRBV15	-	CATRQGAYEQYF	TGTGCCACCAGACAGGGGGCCTACGAGCAGTACTTC
TRBJ2-5	-	TRBV7-8	many	CASTPTVQETQYF	TGTGCCAGCACCCCGACAGTCCAAGAGACCCAGTACTTC
TRBJ1-6	-	TRBV27	many	CASSILPMGEINSPLHF	TGTGCCAGCAGTATCCTCCCCATGGGGGAAATCAATTCACCCCTCCACTTT
TRBJ2-1	-	TRBV10-3	-	CAISESRGELYNEQFF	TGTGCCATCAGTGAGTCACGAGGAGAGCTCTACAATGAGCAGTTCTTC
TRBJ1-5	-	TRBV7-8	many	CASSPRAFNQPQHF	TGTGCCAGCAGCCCTCGGGCCTTTAATCAGCCCCAGCATTTT
TRBJ2-5	-	TRBV7-2	few	CASSLTKLQETQYF	TGTGCCAGCAGCCTAACAAAACTCCAAGAGACCCAGTACTTC
TRBJ2-4	TRBD1	TRBV7-2	many	CASSLVGGTGPTKRNIQYF	TGTGCCAGCAGCTTAGTAGGTGGGACAGGACCTACCAAAAGGAACATTCAGTACTTC
TRBJ1-5	TRBD1	TRBV12-3/TRBV12-4	many	CASSLEGQFNQPQHF	TGTGCCAGCAGTTTAGAGGGACAGTTCAATCAGCCCCAGCATTTT
TRBJ1-1	-	TRBV19	-	CASSIKQGSGTEAFF	TGTGCCAGTAGTATTAAGCAGGGGAGCGGCACTGAAGCTTTCTTT
TRBJ2-2	-	TRBV18	-	CASSPAAGLLPGELFF	TGTGCCAGCTCACCGGCAGCAGGTCTATTACCCGGGGAGCTGTTTTTT
TRBJ2-7	-	TRBV5-1	-	CASSPRDGGSYEQYF	TGCGCCAGCAGCCCCAGGGACGGGGGCTCCTACGAGCAGTACTTC
TRBJ2-5	-	TRBV6-6	few	CASSYSVDETQYF	TGTGCCAGCAGTTACTCGGTAGATGAGACCCAGTACTTC
TRBJ1-1	-	TRBV10-3	many	CAISEDYEAFF	TGTGCCATCAGTGAGGACTATGAAGCTTTCTTT